A selection of T cell receptor beta chains follows, all from one sample in a study of cytomegalovirus exposure and HLA in healthy donors. Here immunoSEQ multiplex PCR was the method, and the copy in TCRdb shows in-frame clones only, minus some. The sample includes 130,000 or so clones, approximately 77% of them seen just once. Sample: PBMCs. These receptors came from a woman aged 60-70 years in good health and CMV-seronegative. CDR3s include the opening cysteine and the closing phenylalanine or tryptophan. The D gene is left open where the match is weak. Only some rows state a clone size, as once, few, many or a class for expanded clones.

D gene: .; clone size: .; V gene: TRBV25-1; J gene: TRBJ2-2; CDR3 protein: CASSDQRGGRTGELFF; CDR3 DNA: TGTGCCAGCAGTGACCAACGTGGAGGGAGGACCGGGGAGCTGTTTTTT
D gene: .; clone size: once; V gene: TRBV5-1; J gene: TRBJ2-7; CDR3 protein: CASSLGGEQYF; CDR3 DNA: TGCGCCAGCAGCTTGGGAGGCGAGCAGTACTTC
D gene: TRBD2; clone size: .; V gene: TRBV7-3; J gene: TRBJ2-2; CDR3 protein: CASSMGTSGGELFF; CDR3 DNA: TGTGCCAGCAGCATGGGGACTAGCGGCGGGGAGCTGTTTTTT
D gene: .; clone size: .; V gene: TRBV19; J gene: TRBJ1-2; CDR3 protein: CADRRQGYGYTF; CDR3 DNA: TGTGCCGACCGTAGGCAGGGTTATGGCTACACCTTC
D gene: TRBD2; clone size: .; V gene: TRBV18; J gene: TRBJ2-1; CDR3 protein: CASSLPSGGNEQFF; CDR3 DNA: TGTGCCAGCTCACTCCCTAGCGGGGGCAATGAGCAGTTCTTC
D gene: TRBD1; clone size: .; V gene: TRBV6-5; J gene: TRBJ1-5; CDR3 protein: CASSTDRGSNQPQHF; CDR3 DNA: TGTGCCAGCAGCACCGACAGGGGAAGCAATCAGCCCCAGCATTTT
D gene: TRBD1; clone size: few; V gene: TRBV2; J gene: TRBJ2-5; CDR3 protein: CASSNRGRETQYF; CDR3 DNA: TGTGCCAGCTCAAACAGGGGTCGAGAGACCCAGTACTTC
D gene: .; clone size: .; V gene: TRBV7-8; J gene: TRBJ1-5; CDR3 protein: CASSSSLNQPQHF; CDR3 DNA: TGTGCCAGCAGCTCCTCACTAAATCAGCCCCAGCATTTT
D gene: TRBD1; clone size: .; V gene: TRBV6-4; J gene: TRBJ1-1; CDR3 protein: CASSADRGAGEAFF; CDR3 DNA: TGTGCCAGCAGTGCCGACAGGGGTGCGGGAGAAGCTTTCTTT
D gene: .; clone size: once; V gene: TRBV27; J gene: TRBJ2-5; CDR3 protein: CASSLLGTGQQETQYF; CDR3 DNA: TGTGCCAGCAGTTTATTAGGGACGGGACAACAAGAGACCCAGTACTTC
D gene: TRBD1; clone size: few; V gene: TRBV4-2; J gene: TRBJ2-7; CDR3 protein: CASSQGTGGDSYEQYF; CDR3 DNA: TGTGCCAGCAGCCAAGGGACAGGGGGCGACTCCTACGAGCAGTACTTC
D gene: TRBD1; clone size: .; V gene: TRBV2; J gene: TRBJ2-2; CDR3 protein: CATDRGQGLNTGELFF; CDR3 DNA: TGTGCCACGGACCGCGGACAGGGCTTGAACACCGGGGAGCTGTTTTTT
D gene: .; clone size: .; V gene: TRBV7-9; J gene: TRBJ1-4; CDR3 protein: CASSLGGGRRFEKLFF; CDR3 DNA: TGTGCCAGCAGCCTCGGCGGGGGCCGGCGTTTTGAAAAACTGTTTTTT
D gene: TRBD1; clone size: .; V gene: TRBV18; J gene: TRBJ1-1; CDR3 protein: CASSPGTGVNTEAFF; CDR3 DNA: TGTGCCAGCTCACCAGGGACAGGGGTGAACACTGAAGCTTTCTTT
D gene: .; clone size: .; V gene: TRBV5-5; J gene: TRBJ1-1; CDR3 protein: CASSLFSGNTEAFF; CDR3 DNA: TGTGCCAGCAGCTTGTTTTCAGGGAACACTGAAGCTTTCTTT
D gene: .; clone size: .; V gene: TRBV28; J gene: TRBJ2-1; CDR3 protein: CASSLSRRGRGEQFF; CDR3 DNA: TGTGCCAGCAGTTTATCTCGGAGGGGCAGAGGTGAGCAGTTCTTC
D gene: .; clone size: .; V gene: TRBV2; J gene: TRBJ2-1; CDR3 protein: CASGRGLDNEQFF; CDR3 DNA: TGTGCCAGCGGCAGGGGATTGGACAATGAGCAGTTCTTC
D gene: TRBD2; clone size: .; V gene: TRBV5-1; J gene: TRBJ2-5; CDR3 protein: CASSLVSGGGGKTQYF; CDR3 DNA: TGCGCCAGCAGCTTGGTTTCGGGGGGAGGAGGAAAGACCCAGTACTTC
D gene: TRBD1; clone size: .; V gene: TRBV10-1; J gene: TRBJ2-2; CDR3 protein: CASKGTGDSGELFF; CDR3 DNA: TGCGCCAGCAAGGGGACAGGGGATTCCGGGGAGCTGTTTTTT
D gene: .; clone size: .; V gene: TRBV28; J gene: TRBJ1-5; CDR3 protein: CASRGGNQPQHF; CDR3 DNA: TGTGCCAGCCGGGGGGGCAATCAGCCCCAGCATTTT
D gene: .; clone size: few; V gene: TRBV4-1; J gene: TRBJ2-7; CDR3 protein: CASSQDNSYEQYF; CDR3 DNA: TGCGCCAGCAGCCAAGATAATTCCTACGAGCAGTACTTC
D gene: TRBD1; clone size: .; V gene: TRBV10-2; J gene: TRBJ2-2; CDR3 protein: CASTYIRDRSNTGELFF; CDR3 DNA: TGCGCCAGCACCTATATTCGGGACAGGTCGAACACCGGGGAGCTGTTTTTT
D gene: TRBD1; clone size: .; V gene: TRBV30; J gene: TRBJ2-1; CDR3 protein: CAWSRTGSDEQFF; CDR3 DNA: TGTGCCTGGAGTAGGACAGGGTCCGATGAGCAGTTCTTC
D gene: TRBD1; clone size: few; V gene: TRBV5-1; J gene: TRBJ2-7; CDR3 protein: CASSSLPRTGTSYEQYF; CDR3 DNA: TGCGCCAGCAGCTCACTTCCGCGGACAGGGACCTCCTACGAGCAGTACTTC
D gene: TRBD2; clone size: .; V gene: TRBV6-5; J gene: TRBJ2-1; CDR3 protein: CASSWTSGSLYNEQFF; CDR3 DNA: TGTGCCAGCAGTTGGACTAGCGGGAGTTTGTACAATGAGCAGTTCTTC
D gene: TRBD2; clone size: .; V gene: TRBV29-1; J gene: TRBJ2-1; CDR3 protein: CSVVLAGVEQFF; CDR3 DNA: TGCAGCGTTGTGCTGGCGGGAGTCGAGCAGTTCTTC
D gene: TRBD1; clone size: .; V gene: TRBV27; J gene: TRBJ1-2; CDR3 protein: CASSWTGISYGYTF; CDR3 DNA: TGTGCCAGCAGTTGGACAGGGATCAGCTATGGCTACACCTTC
D gene: TRBD1; clone size: once; V gene: TRBV10-3; J gene: TRBJ1-1; CDR3 protein: CATAGTGADTEAFF; CDR3 DNA: TGTGCCACCGCCGGGACAGGGGCGGACACTGAAGCTTTCTTT
D gene: .; clone size: .; V gene: TRBV6-1; J gene: TRBJ2-2; CDR3 protein: CASTPSRELFF; CDR3 DNA: TGTGCCAGCACCCCCTCCCGGGAGCTGTTTTTT
D gene: .; clone size: .; V gene: TRBV9; J gene: TRBJ2-2; CDR3 protein: CASSVVGSPISGELFF; CDR3 DNA: TGTGCCAGCAGCGTAGTTGGGAGCCCCATAAGCGGGGAGCTGTTTTTT
D gene: .; clone size: .; V gene: TRBV30; J gene: TRBJ1-3; CDR3 protein: CAQGMSSGNTIYF; CDR3 DNA: TGTGCCCAGGGGATGAGCTCTGGAAACACCATATATTTT
D gene: .; clone size: once; V gene: TRBV19; J gene: TRBJ2-3; CDR3 protein: CASGRTKSTDTQYF; CDR3 DNA: TGTGCCAGTGGGCGGACTAAGAGCACAGATACGCAGTATTTT
D gene: .; clone size: .; V gene: TRBV5-4; J gene: TRBJ2-2; CDR3 protein: CASSLAAGELFF; CDR3 DNA: TGTGCCAGCAGCTTGGCTGCCGGGGAGCTGTTTTTT
D gene: TRBD2; clone size: .; V gene: TRBV7-2; J gene: TRBJ2-7; CDR3 protein: CASSPEGRLATTYEQYF; CDR3 DNA: TGTGCCAGCAGCCCCGAGGGCCGACTAGCGACTACCTACGAGCAGTACTTC
D gene: .; clone size: once; V gene: TRBV19; J gene: TRBJ1-1; CDR3 protein: CASSRGLRGNTEAFF; CDR3 DNA: TGTGCCAGTAGTCGGGGTCTTCGGGGGAACACTGAAGCTTTCTTT
D gene: .; clone size: .; V gene: TRBV9; J gene: TRBJ1-3; CDR3 protein: CASSVEGAGRSGNTIYF; CDR3 DNA: TGTGCCAGCAGCGTAGAGGGCGCGGGTCGCTCTGGAAACACCATATATTTT
D gene: .; clone size: .; V gene: TRBV6-1; J gene: TRBJ1-5; CDR3 protein: CASRTVPSNQPQHF; CDR3 DNA: TGTGCCAGCAGGACAGTTCCTAGCAATCAGCCCCAGCATTTT
D gene: .; clone size: .; V gene: TRBV6-1; J gene: TRBJ2-5; CDR3 protein: CASSEEGMETQYF; CDR3 DNA: TGTGCCAGCAGTGAAGAGGGGATGGAGACCCAGTACTTC
D gene: TRBD1; clone size: once; V gene: TRBV10-1; J gene: TRBJ2-7; CDR3 protein: CASSETGTGLNEQYF; CDR3 DNA: TGCGCCAGCAGTGAGACTGGGACAGGGTTAAACGAGCAGTACTTC
D gene: .; clone size: few; V gene: TRBV27; J gene: TRBJ2-5; CDR3 protein: CASSSDYNRALQETQYF; CDR3 DNA: TGTGCCAGCAGTTCCGACTATAACAGGGCCCTCCAAGAGACCCAGTACTTC